This T cell receptor beta chain was identified in a study of vaccination effects on CD4 cells after COVID-19. CDR1 and CDR2 (germline): MDHEN, SYDVKM. Germline trimming cut 6 bases from V and 8 bases from J; bases unmatched to any gene: 6. The CDR3 is made up of 13 amino acids. The assay was immunoSEQ multiplex PCR, and TCRdb's table has in-frame clones only and misses some. The top ten clones hold around 25% of a sample with nearly 35,000 clones, around 78% of them seen once. Study-wide findings and caveats: Marked clonal contraction was seen in infection- and vaccine-induced clones late after vaccination.

Viral peptide pools were used in the ViraFEST assay to expand antigen-specific CD4+ T cells, and sequencing came afterward. CD4+ T cells were isolated after 10 days of culture. In the vaccine recipients, nucleocapsid antibodies were negative and there was no prior SARS-CoV-2 infection. Researchers reported culturing 2 million or so PBMC in each well, adding 8 to 10 IU/ml IL-2 and about 9.6 ug/ml peptides. Cells had half their medium changed to IL-2 medium on days 3 and 7. For this clone: What it recognizes is unknown.

The V call is TRBV28, the J call TRBJ1-4; 7 bases are shared with TRBD1. Sequencing was performed on CD4+ T cells from PBMCs cultured with HCoV-OC43 spike peptides, taken before COVID-19 vaccination. The subset: HCoV-OC43 spike overlapping peptide pool stimulation. The receptor was isolated from a human donor who received a COVID-19 vaccine. The CDR3 region has the DNA TGTGCCAGCAGACAACAGGGGTGGGAAAAACTGTTTTTT. Protein sequence: CASRQQGWEKLFF.